This T cell receptor beta chain was identified during a study of T cell responses to AZD1222 COVID-19 vaccine. Findings of the study overall: Reports indicate that nearly half of spike-specific TCRs are directed at unmutated variant regions. Rises in breadth and depth of Spike-specific TCRs came after two AZD1222 doses.

This CDR3 spans 14 amino acids. Between the trimmed V and J ends, which lost 6 bases and 10 bases, there was a span of 19 bases. Germline V gene lookup returns CDR1 MDHEN and CDR2 SYDVKM. The repertoire was sequenced with immunoSEQ multiplex PCR; TCRdb's copy has only in-frame clones and lacks some. The table lists over 150,000 clones, around 90% of them singletons. To note about this clone: Its matching antigen is unknown.

The clonotype comes from an adult in good health. The chain employs TRBV28 and TRBJ1-5; D uncertain. The sample here was peripheral blood, taken on day 0 of AZD1222 vaccination. Here the CDR3 DNA reads TGTGCCAGCAGCCCTAACAGTGTAATCAGACCCCAGCATTTT. Translation: CASSPNSVIRPQHF.